A single TCR beta chain is shown here with its context. Its target is not known. The entry originates in a study of cytomegalovirus exposure and HLA in healthy donors. Study results and caveats: The authors later linked a missense DCLRE1C variant to TCR beta V- and J-gene trimming. Some V segments, including TRBV6-2 and TRBV6-3, were excluded as indistinguishable. Most likely, a cluster of highly shared sequence variants arose as a sequencing artifact. HLA alleles showed associations with 15,000 to 20,000 TCR beta sequences in a later analysis, at a 0.05 false discovery rate.

Trimming cost V 0 bases and J 5 bases, with 14 bases left between them. This CDR3 has 15 amino acids. Germline values: CDR1 MNHEY, CDR2 SVGAGI. Researchers ran the PCR with 60 Vbeta and 13 Jbeta primers. Sequencing used immunoSEQ multiplex PCR; TCRdb keeps in-frame clones, though not all of them. This sample's clone table lists over 100,000 clones. The chain uses TRBV6-5 and TRBJ2-7; tentative D call: TRBD2 (5 bases). The specimen sequenced was PBMCs. This receptor was obtained from a man in his late teens or twenties in good health and CMV-seronegative. The CDR3 DNA reads TGTGCCAGCAGTTACTCAGCGGCATCCCTACACGAGCAGTACTTC. Translated: CASSYSAASLHEQYF.